This T cell receptor beta chain derives from a study of neurological immune-mediated disorders. Study-level findings and limits: Multiple sclerosis patients had less TCR clonal expansion than even healthy controls, unlike HTLV-1-associated myelopathy.

MiXCR, run by TCRdb on the 5' RACE reads, gives a single entry per CDR3 protein. Of roughly 30,000 distinct CDR3 sequences listed, about 14% are singletons. As for time point: technical triplicate 2. Sorted libraries came from 1 million CD4+ or CD8+ T cells. This clonotype occurred many times. The antigen remains undetermined. V was cut by 6 bases and J by 3 bases, with 15 bases left in between. This CDR3 contains 14 residues. From germline, CDR1 is ENHRY and CDR2 SYGVKD. The gene calls are TRBV10-3 and TRBJ2-7; D might be TRBD1 (6 bases). Sequencing used CD4+ T cells from blood. The TCR originated in a female donor with HTLV-1-associated myelopathy (HAM/TSP). CDR3 protein: CAIRGGAPNYEQYF. For the CDR3, the DNA is TGTGCCATCAGAGGGGGAGCGCCAAACTACGAGCAGTACTTC.